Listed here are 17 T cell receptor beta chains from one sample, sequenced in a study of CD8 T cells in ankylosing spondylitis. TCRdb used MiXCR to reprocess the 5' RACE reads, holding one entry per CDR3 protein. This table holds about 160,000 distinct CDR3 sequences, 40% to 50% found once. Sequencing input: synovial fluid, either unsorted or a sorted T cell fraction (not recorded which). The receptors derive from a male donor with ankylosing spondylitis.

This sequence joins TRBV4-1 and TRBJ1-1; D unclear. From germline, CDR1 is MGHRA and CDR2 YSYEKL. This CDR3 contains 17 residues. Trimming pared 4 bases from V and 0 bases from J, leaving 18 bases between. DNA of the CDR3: TGCGCCAGCAGCCCCCATATGCCATCTCCCATGAACACTGAAGCTTTCTTT. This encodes CASSPHMPSPMNTEAFF.

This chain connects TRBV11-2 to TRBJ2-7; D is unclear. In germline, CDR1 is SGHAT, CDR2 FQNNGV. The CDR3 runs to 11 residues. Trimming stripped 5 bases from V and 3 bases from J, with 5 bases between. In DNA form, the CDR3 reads TGTGCCAGCAGCAATAACTACGAGCAGTACTTC. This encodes CASSNNYEQYF.

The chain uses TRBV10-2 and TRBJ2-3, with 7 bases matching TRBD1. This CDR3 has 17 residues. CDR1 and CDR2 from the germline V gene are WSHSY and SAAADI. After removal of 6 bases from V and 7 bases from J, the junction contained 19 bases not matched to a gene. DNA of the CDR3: TGCGCCAGCAGCACCCGAGGTGGGGAAGGGGGCATGAATACGCAGTATTTT. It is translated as CASSTRGGEGGMNTQYF.

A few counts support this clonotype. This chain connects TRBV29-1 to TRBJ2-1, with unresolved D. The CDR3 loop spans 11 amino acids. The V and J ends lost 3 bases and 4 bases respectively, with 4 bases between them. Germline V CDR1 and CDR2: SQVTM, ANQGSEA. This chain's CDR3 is CSVEHYNEQFF. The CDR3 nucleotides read TGCAGCGTTGAGCATTACAATGAGCAGTTCTTC.

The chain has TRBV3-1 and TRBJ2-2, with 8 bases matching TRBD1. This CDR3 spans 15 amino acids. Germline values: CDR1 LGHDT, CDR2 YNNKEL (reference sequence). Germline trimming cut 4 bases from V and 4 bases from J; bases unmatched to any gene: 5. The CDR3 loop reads CASSRGQETTGELFF. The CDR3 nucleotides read TGTGCCAGCAGCCGGGGACAGGAGACCACCGGGGAGCTGTTTTTT.

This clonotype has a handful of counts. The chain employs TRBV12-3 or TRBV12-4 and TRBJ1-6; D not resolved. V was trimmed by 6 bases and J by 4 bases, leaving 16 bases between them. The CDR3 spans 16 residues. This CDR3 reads CASRKDPKPYNSPLHF. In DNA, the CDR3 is TGTGCCAGCAGGAAGGACCCAAAACCTTATAATTCACCCCTCCACTTT.

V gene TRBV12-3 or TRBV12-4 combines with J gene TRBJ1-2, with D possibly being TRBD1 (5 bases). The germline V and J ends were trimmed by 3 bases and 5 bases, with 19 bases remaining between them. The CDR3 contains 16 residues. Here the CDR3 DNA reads TGTGCCAGCAGTTTGCCCCGACGCCCGGGGGTATATGGCTACACCTTC. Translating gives CASSLPRRPGVYGYTF.

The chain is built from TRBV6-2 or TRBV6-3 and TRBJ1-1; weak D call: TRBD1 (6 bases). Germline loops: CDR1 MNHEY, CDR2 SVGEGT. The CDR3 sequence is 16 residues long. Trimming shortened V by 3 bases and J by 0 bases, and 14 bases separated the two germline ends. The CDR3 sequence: CASSYRWDKMNTEAFF. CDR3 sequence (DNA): TGTGCCAGCAGTTATAGGTGGGACAAAATGAACACTGAAGCTTTCTTT.

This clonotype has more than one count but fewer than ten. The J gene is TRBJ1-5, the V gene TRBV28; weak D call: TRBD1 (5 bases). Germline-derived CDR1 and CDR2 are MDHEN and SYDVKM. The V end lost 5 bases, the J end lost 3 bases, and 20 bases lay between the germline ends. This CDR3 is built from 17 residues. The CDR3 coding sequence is TGTGCCAGCAGTGGGGGGTGGAGGGGACGGTACAATCAGCCCCAGCATTTT. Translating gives CASSGGWRGRYNQPQHF.

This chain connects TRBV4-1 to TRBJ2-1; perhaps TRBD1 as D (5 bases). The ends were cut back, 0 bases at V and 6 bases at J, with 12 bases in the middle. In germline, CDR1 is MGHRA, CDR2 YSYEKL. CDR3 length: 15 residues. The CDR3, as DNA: TGCGCCAGCAGCCAAGATCCCAGGGCCCTCAATGAGCAGTTCTTC. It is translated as CASSQDPRALNEQFF.

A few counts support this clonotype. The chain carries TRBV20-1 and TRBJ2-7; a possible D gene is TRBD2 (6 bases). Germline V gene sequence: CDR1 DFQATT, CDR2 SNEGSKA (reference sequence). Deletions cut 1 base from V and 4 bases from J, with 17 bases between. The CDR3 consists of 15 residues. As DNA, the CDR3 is TGCAGTGCTAGAGGACTAGACGGGAGTATGTACGAGCAGTACTTC. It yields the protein CSARGLDGSMYEQYF.

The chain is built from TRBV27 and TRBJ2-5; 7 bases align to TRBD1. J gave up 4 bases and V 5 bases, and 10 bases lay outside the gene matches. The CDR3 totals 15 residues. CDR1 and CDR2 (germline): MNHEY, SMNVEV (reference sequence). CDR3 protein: CASSAVDRVGETQYF. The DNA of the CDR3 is TGTGCCAGCAGTGCGGTCGACAGGGTAGGAGAGACCCAGTACTTC.

This CDR3 is CASSLPSVLTYEQYF. The CDR3, as DNA: TGTGCCAGCAGTTTACCGTCCGTCCTTACGTACGAGCAGTACTTC. The rearrangement joins TRBV28 to TRBJ2-7; unclear D gene. This CDR3 is built from 15 residues. V was shortened by 2 bases and J by 4 bases, with 15 bases between the two germline ends. CDR1 is MDHEN and CDR2 is SYDVKM in the germline V gene.

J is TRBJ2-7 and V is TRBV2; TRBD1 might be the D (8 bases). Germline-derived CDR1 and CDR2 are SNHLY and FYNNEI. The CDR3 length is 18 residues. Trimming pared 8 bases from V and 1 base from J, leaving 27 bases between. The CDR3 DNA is TGTGCCAGCCGGGGGAGGGCTGTGTTCGGGACAGGATCCTACGAGCAGTACTTC. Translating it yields CASRGRAVFGTGSYEQYF.

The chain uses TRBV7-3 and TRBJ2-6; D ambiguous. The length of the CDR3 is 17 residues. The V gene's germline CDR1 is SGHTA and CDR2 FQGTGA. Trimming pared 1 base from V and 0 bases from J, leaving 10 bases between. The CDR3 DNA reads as TGTGCCAGCAGCTTAATGTATCGTAGCTCTGGGGCCAACGTCCTGACTTTC. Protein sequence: CASSLMYRSSGANVLTF.

The CDR3 loop reads CASSEGSSGANVLTF. The CDR3 nucleotides are TGTGCCAGCAGTGAAGGGTCCTCTGGGGCCAACGTCCTGACTTTC. The chain employs TRBV6-1 and TRBJ2-6; D is unclear. The V gene's germline CDR1 is MNHNS and CDR2 SASEGT. V was cut by 1 base and J by 0 bases, with 4 bases left in between. The CDR3 covers 15 residues.

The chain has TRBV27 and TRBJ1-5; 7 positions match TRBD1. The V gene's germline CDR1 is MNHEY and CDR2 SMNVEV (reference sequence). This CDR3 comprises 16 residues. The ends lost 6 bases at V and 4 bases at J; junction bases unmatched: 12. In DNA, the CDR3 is TGTGCCAGCAGACAGGGGTGGGCGTACAGTAATCAGCCCCAGCATTTT. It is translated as CASRQGWAYSNQPQHF.